One sample yielded the 22 T cell receptor beta chains listed below, sequenced in a study of T cell repertoires in cytomegalovirus infection. One entry per CDR3 protein results from TCRdb running MiXCR on the reads. The sample includes hundreds of thousands of distinct CDR3 sequences, less than 40% of them seen just once. Sequencing was performed on PBMCs. These receptors were collected from a human donor in good health (CMV status not recorded). Some clones in this sample may be carry-over from other donors' samples.

This clonotype has just a few counts. This chain connects TRBV7-6 to TRBJ2-1; TRBD2 agrees at 8 bases. The CDR3 is made up of 16 amino acids. Unmatched junction bases numbered 7, after V lost 4 bases and J lost 2 bases. From germline, CDR1 is SGHVS and CDR2 FNYEAQ. The CDR3 nucleotides are TGTGCCAGCAGCTCCCAGGTGCGGGGGGCCTACAATGAGCAGTTCTTC. It codes for CASSSQVRGAYNEQFF.

The V gene is TRBV7-2, the J gene TRBJ2-7; the match to TRBD1 covers 9 bases. CDR1 is SGHTA and CDR2 is FQGNSA in the germline V gene. The CDR3 consists of 15 residues. Trimming at V came to 5 bases and at J to 1 base, leaving 6 bases not matched to a gene. The chain's CDR3 is CASSDTQGASYEQYF. In DNA, the CDR3 is TGTGCCAGCAGCGACACACAGGGGGCGTCCTACGAGCAGTACTTC. Based on the CDR3 plus reference TRBV7-2 and TRBJ2-7, the full variable domain is GAGVSQSPSNKVTEKGKDVELRCDPISGHTALYWYRQSLGQGLEFLIYFQGNSAPDKSGLPSDRFSAERTGGSVSTLTIQRTQQEDSAVYLCASSDTQGASYEQYFGPGTRLTVT.

This rearrangement joins TRBV11-2 to TRBJ2-7; TRBD1 aligns across 12 bases. This CDR3 has 14 residues. With V trimmed by 3 bases and J by 7 bases, 4 bases remained unmatched. The germline gives CDR1 SGHAT, CDR2 FQNNGV. Written as DNA, the CDR3 is TGTGCCAGCAGCTTGGGACAGGGGGCGCGTGAGCAGTACTTC. As protein: CASSLGQGAREQYF. Variable domain in full (rest from reference TRBV11-2 and TRBJ2-7): EAGVAQSPRYKIIEKRQSVAFWCNPISGHATLYWYQQILGQGPKLLIQFQNNGVVDDSQLPKDRFSAERLKGVDSTLKIQPAKLEDSAVYLCASSLGQGAREQYFGPGTRLTVT.

This clonotype has at least ten counts. V and J are TRBV7-2 and TRBJ1-6; 8 positions agree with TRBD1. V shed 6 bases and J 0 bases; nucleotides not matched to a gene: 13. The CDR3 consists of 19 residues. The V gene's germline CDR1 is SGHTA and CDR2 FQGNSA. CDR3: CASRATGDHLSSYNSPLHF. Written as DNA, the CDR3 is TGTGCCAGCAGGGCGACAGGGGACCATCTTAGCTCCTATAATTCACCCCTCCACTTT.

CDR3 sequence reads: CASSLDGTEVEKLFF. In DNA form, the CDR3 reads TGTGCCAGCAGCTTAGACGGGACAGAAGTTGAAAAACTGTTTTTT. V gene TRBV7-2 combines with J gene TRBJ1-4, with 7 bases fitting TRBD1. V gave up 1 base and J gave up 7 bases; unmatched junction bases: 6. There are 15 residues in the CDR3. Germline assignment: CDR1 SGHTA and CDR2 FQGNSA.

The chain has TRBV6-6 and TRBJ2-2, with a possible D match to TRBD1 (5 bases). V dropped 5 bases and J dropped 8 bases, with 15 bases sitting between them. The CDR3 contains 14 residues. Per the germline V gene, CDR1 is MNHNY and CDR2 is SVGAGI (reference sequence). The CDR3 DNA is TGTGCCAGCAGTGACAGCAGGGTGTCGGGGGAGCTGTTTTTT. Translating it yields CASSDSRVSGELFF.

This clonotype was seen at least ten times. The V call is TRBV24-1, the J call TRBJ2-5, with D unresolved. The CDR3 is 16 amino acids. Germline V lookup: CDR1 KGHDR, CDR2 SFDVKD. V was cut by 3 bases and J by 2 bases, with 15 bases left in between. CDR3: CATSDGEPGWQETQYF. As DNA, the CDR3 is TGTGCCACCAGTGATGGTGAGCCTGGATGGCAAGAGACCCAGTACTTC.

The CDR3 region is CASSPRSFMNTEAFF. The CDR3 DNA is TGTGCCAGCAGTCCGCGGTCGTTCATGAACACTGAAGCTTTCTTT. The gene calls are TRBV6-1 and TRBJ1-1, with no clear D. CDR3 length: 15 amino acids. The V end was cut by 5 bases, the J end by 0 bases, with 13 bases between. The germline CDR1 and CDR2 sequences are MNHNS and SASEGT.

This clonotype was detected only a few times. The V call is TRBV7-2, the J call TRBJ1-2; 12 bases line up with TRBD1. The germline CDR1 and CDR2 sequences are SGHTA and FQGNSA. J was trimmed by 7 bases and V by 5 bases; bases with no gene match: 8. The CDR3 has 15 amino acids. The CDR3, as DNA: TGTGCCAGCAGCCAAGGACCGGGACAGGGGGCTGGCTACACCTTC. This translates into CASSQGPGQGAGYTF.

The chain uses TRBV7-2 and TRBJ2-1; the match to TRBD2 covers 10 bases. Germline V lookup: CDR1 SGHTA, CDR2 FQGNSA. J lost 5 bases, V lost 1 base, and 14 bases had no gene match. The CDR3 spans 19 residues. In nucleotides, the CDR3 is TGTGCCAGCAGCTTAGGAGAGGAGCGGGGGGGCCAGTCTCACAATGAGCAGTTCTTC. Its protein product is CASSLGEERGGQSHNEQFF.

The chain employs TRBV28 and TRBJ1-5; TRBD1 is a possible D gene (6 bases). The germline gives CDR1 MDHEN, CDR2 SYDVKM. This CDR3 region has 15 residues. V lost 7 bases and J 2 bases, leaving 15 bases between the germline ends. The DNA for the CDR3 is TGTGCCAGCAAACGGAGGGGGAACGGCAATCAGCCCCAGCATTTT. Translated, it gives CASKRRGNGNQPQHF. Full variable domain (outside the CDR3, taken from reference TRBV28 and TRBJ1-5): DVKVTQSSRYLVKRTGEKVFLECVQDMDHENMFWYRQDPGLGLRLIYFSYDVKMKEKGDIPEGYSVSREKKERFSLILESASTNQTSMYLCASKRRGNGNQPQHFGDGTRLSIL.

The rearrangement joins TRBV11-2 to TRBJ2-7, with no clear D. The CDR3 is 13 residues long. V shed 1 base and J shed 5 bases, with 9 bases lying between them. CDR1 and CDR2 from the germline V gene are SGHAT and FQNNGV. As DNA, the CDR3 is TGTGCCAGCAGCTTAGTTGGCGTGAACGAGCAGTACTTC. It is translated as CASSLVGVNEQYF.

This clonotype has ten or more counts. The chain uses TRBV7-6 and TRBJ2-1, with D possibly matching TRBD2 (5 bases). The V end lost 8 bases, the J end lost 0 bases, and 8 bases lay between the germline ends. Germline V gives CDR1 SGHVS, CDR2 FNYEAQ. This CDR3 has 13 residues. CDR3 in amino acids: CASGSSSYNEQFF. The CDR3, as DNA: TGTGCCAGCGGGAGTAGCTCCTACAATGAGCAGTTCTTC.

This clonotype was counted a few times. The chain joins TRBV15 to TRBJ1-4; no clear D gene. The V gene lost 0 bases and the J gene lost 4 bases, with 18 bases spanning the gap. This CDR3 has 18 amino acids. The germline V gene has CDR1 LNHNV and CDR2 YYDKDF (reference sequence). DNA of the CDR3: TGTGCCACCAGCAGAGATGCATCCCGGCCCCGGGATAATGAAAAACTGTTTTTT. It encodes CATSRDASRPRDNEKLFF.

This chain uses TRBV20-1 with TRBJ2-7; D is uncertain. Germline V gene lookup returns CDR1 DFQATT and CDR2 SNEGSKA (reference sequence). There are 16 residues in the CDR3. V was shortened by 0 bases and J by 2 bases, with 17 bases between the two germline ends. The CDR3 loop reads CSAREFGVQPTYEQYF. For the CDR3, the DNA is TGCAGTGCTAGAGAGTTTGGCGTACAGCCCACCTACGAGCAGTACTTC.

A single count supports this clonotype. The rearrangement joins TRBV10-3 to TRBJ1-2; D remains unclear. This CDR3 contains 11 residues. Germline V gene data show CDR1 as ENHRY and CDR2 as SYGVKD. Trimming cost V 9 bases and J 6 bases, with 11 bases left between them. CDR3 amino acids: CAITGIHGYTF. The DNA for the CDR3 is TGTGCCATTACCGGGATCCATGGCTACACCTTC.

The chain recombines TRBV27 with TRBJ2-5; 14 positions match TRBD2. From germline, CDR1 is MNHEY and CDR2 SMNVEV (reference sequence). This CDR3 has 16 residues. V trimming: 5 bases; J trimming: 5 bases; junction bases outside the gene matches: 7. The CDR3 reads CASSPVTSGGAETQYF. As DNA, the CDR3 is TGTGCCAGCAGTCCAGTGACTAGCGGGGGGGCCGAGACCCAGTACTTC.

The table lists this clonotype with a few counts. The chain carries TRBV6-6 and TRBJ1-1, with D maybe TRBD1 (5 bases). CDR1 is MNHNY and CDR2 is SVGAGI in the germline V gene (reference sequence). Trimming removed 2 bases from V and 5 bases from J, with 12 bases in between. The CDR3 totals 14 residues. Here the CDR3 DNA reads TGTGCCAGCAGTTACAGCCCGAGGGGAACTGAAGCTTTCTTT. This translates into CASSYSPRGTEAFF.

The chain links TRBV19 to TRBJ2-7; possible D gene TRBD2, 6 bases. The V and J ends lost 5 bases and 3 bases respectively, with 14 bases between them. The CDR3 covers 14 residues. The V gene's germline CDR1 is LNHDA and CDR2 SQIVND (reference sequence). CDR3 sequence: CASSPGLRGYEQYF. The CDR3, as DNA: TGTGCCAGTAGTCCGGGACTGAGAGGCTACGAGCAGTACTTC. The variable domain in full, completed from reference TRBV19 and TRBJ2-7, reads DGGITQSPKYLFRKEGQNVTLSCEQNLNHDAMYWYRQDPGQGLRLIYYSQIVNDFQKGDIAEGYSVSREKKESFPLTVTSAQKNPTAFYLCASSPGLRGYEQYFGPGTRLTVT.

This clonotype was counted a few times. The chain joins TRBV7-8 to TRBJ1-1, with D possibly TRBD1 on 6 matching bases. The CDR3 covers 14 residues. Germline-derived CDR1 and CDR2 are SGHVS and FQNEAQ. Trimming took off 3 bases at V and 8 bases at J, with 16 bases between the two ends. As DNA, the CDR3 is TGTGCCAGCAGCTTTCTACCCGGGGGCGGGGAAGCTTTCTTT. It encodes CASSFLPGGGEAFF.

The chain joins TRBV7-2 to TRBJ1-2; D unresolved. This CDR3 has 16 residues. CDR1 is SGHTA and CDR2 is FQGNSA in the germline V gene. The V gene lost 4 bases and the J gene lost 4 bases, with 19 bases spanning the gap. CDR3 sequence: CASSSLWVPQFYGYTF. The CDR3 nucleotides are TGTGCCAGCAGCTCCCTGTGGGTCCCACAGTTCTATGGCTACACCTTC. Supplemented by reference TRBV7-2 and TRBJ1-2, the full variable domain reads GAGVSQSPSNKVTEKGKDVELRCDPISGHTALYWYRQSLGQGLEFLIYFQGNSAPDKSGLPSDRFSAERTGGSVSTLTIQRTQQEDSAVYLCASSSLWVPQFYGYTFGSGTRLTVV.

Remarks on this clonotype: An end of the junction differs from the germline gene, which may be a read error. This sequence joins TRBV18 and TRBJ1-5, with TRBD1 identical over 12 bases. The length of the CDR3 is 17 residues. Per the germline V gene, CDR1 is KGHSH and CDR2 is LQKENI. The DNA for the CDR3 is TGTGCCAGCTCACCGGGGGGACAGGGGGCTGGCAATCAGCCCCAGCCTTTT. Its translation is CASSPGGQGAGNQPQPF.